This TCR beta chain was captured by sequencing in a study of T-cell memory formation after mild COVID-19. Study-level information: Clusters were largely donor specific. General study results and limits: Later expanders leaned CD4+, whereas clones that contracted between day 15 and 85 were balanced CD4/CD8. Pre-infection memory held some responding clones, suggesting pre-existing cross-reactive T cells responded.

The V end lost 1 base, the J end lost 4 bases, and 13 bases lay between the germline ends. Per the germline V gene, CDR1 is SEHNR and CDR2 is FQNEAQ (reference sequence). This CDR3 comprises 15 residues. TCRdb processed the 5' RACE reads anew with MiXCR; each CDR3 protein has one entry. The table lists 300,000 to 400,000 distinct CDR3 sequences, 28% of them singletons. The sample holds a few counts of this clonotype. Its antigen is not known. J is TRBJ2-5 and V is TRBV7-9, with no clear D. The receptor was isolated from an adult woman who had mild COVID-19 (a few samples of this study predate the infection). Cell type and time point are not known. Sequencing was carried out using PBMCs or a T cell subset sorted from them (not recorded which). The CDR3 region has the DNA TGTGCCAGCAGCTTAGGAATTGGTAGAGGAGAGACCCAGTACTTC. Encoded protein: CASSLGIGRGETQYF.